A selection of T cell receptor beta chains follows, all from one sample in a study of regulatory T cells in long-lasting Graves disease. TCRdb redid the calling of the multiplex PCR reads with MiXCR, one entry per CDR3 protein. The sample records hundreds of thousands of distinct CDR3 sequences, roughly 14% being singletons. In addition, the sample was reused for a study of T cells in Graves' hyperthyroidism and ophthalmopathy.

Sequenced material: peripheral blood mononuclear cells (PBMCs), taken at new diagnosis, from a patient treated with antithyroid drugs. These receptor sequences come from a man in his thirties or forties with Graves disease. Each CDR3 is given with its conserved first and last residue. The order of the fields is D gene, J gene, V gene, clone size, CDR3 protein, CDR3 DNA. The D gene is left open where the match is weak. Clone size is shown for a subset of rows, as once, few, many or a class of expanded clone.

d_gene: -
j_gene: TRBJ2-5
v_gene: TRBV29-1
abundance: few
CDR3aa: CSAAASKETQYF
CDR3nt: TGCAGCGCCGCGGCTAGCAAAGAGACCCAGTACTTC

d_gene: -
j_gene: TRBJ1-1
v_gene: TRBV5-1
abundance: many
CDR3aa: CASSRQHLGMNTEAFF
CDR3nt: TGCGCCAGCAGCAGGCAGCATCTAGGCATGAACACTGAAGCTTTCTTT

d_gene: TRBD2
j_gene: TRBJ2-5
v_gene: TRBV15
abundance: -
CDR3aa: CATSRGLVEETQYF
CDR3nt: TGTGCCACCAGCAGGGGACTAGTTGAAGAGACCCAGTACTTC

d_gene: TRBD1
j_gene: TRBJ2-7
v_gene: TRBV18
abundance: many
CDR3aa: CASSSLGGRYEQYF
CDR3nt: TGTGCCAGCTCGTCCCTAGGGGGCCGCTACGAGCAGTACTTC

d_gene: -
j_gene: TRBJ2-3
v_gene: TRBV12-3/TRBV12-4
abundance: many
CDR3aa: CASSPSVTQYF
CDR3nt: TGTGCCAGCAGCCCAAGCGTTACGCAGTATTTT

d_gene: -
j_gene: TRBJ1-3
v_gene: TRBV25-1
abundance: -
CDR3aa: CASSVAVSSGNTIYF
CDR3nt: TGTGCCAGCAGTGTAGCGGTTTCCTCTGGAAACACCATATATTTT

d_gene: -
j_gene: TRBJ2-2
v_gene: TRBV24-1
abundance: -
CDR3aa: CATAGGVANTGELFF
CDR3nt: TGTGCCACGGCCGGTGGGGTCGCGAACACCGGGGAGCTGTTTTTT

d_gene: -
j_gene: TRBJ2-2
v_gene: TRBV11-2
abundance: many
CDR3aa: CASSLGYLVLESANTGELFF
CDR3nt: TGTGCCAGCAGCTTAGGATACTTAGTGTTAGAGTCCGCGAACACCGGGGAGCTGTTTTTT

d_gene: -
j_gene: TRBJ2-1
v_gene: TRBV20-1
abundance: many
CDR3aa: CSARDRKRGGLRRYNEQFF
CDR3nt: TGCAGTGCTAGAGATAGGAAAAGGGGCGGGCTTCGGCGCTACAATGAGCAGTTCTTC

d_gene: -
j_gene: TRBJ1-1
v_gene: TRBV11-2
abundance: many
CDR3aa: CASSSTPLTNTEAFF
CDR3nt: TGTGCCAGCAGCTCCACACCTCTCACTAACACTGAAGCTTTCTTT

d_gene: -
j_gene: TRBJ1-2
v_gene: TRBV29-1
abundance: many
CDR3aa: CSDLGDYGYTF
CDR3nt: TGCAGCGACTTAGGGGACTATGGCTACACCTTC

d_gene: -
j_gene: TRBJ1-1
v_gene: TRBV10-3
abundance: many
CDR3aa: CAISGQVGMNTEAFF
CDR3nt: TGTGCCATCAGTGGACAGGTGGGGATGAACACTGAAGCTTTCTTT

d_gene: TRBD2
j_gene: TRBJ2-2
v_gene: TRBV7-2
abundance: -
CDR3aa: CASSLSLAGVWNTGELFF
CDR3nt: TGTGCCAGCAGCCTTAGCCTAGCGGGAGTATGGAACACCGGGGAGCTGTTTTTT

d_gene: -
j_gene: TRBJ2-3
v_gene: TRBV3-1
abundance: once
CDR3aa: CASSSGPGDTQYF
CDR3nt: TGTGCCAGCAGTTCGGGACCGGGTGATACGCAGTATTTT

d_gene: -
j_gene: TRBJ2-1
v_gene: TRBV15
abundance: -
CDR3aa: CATSPLGEWWLAPYNEQFF
CDR3nt: TGTGCCACCAGCCCCCTCGGGGAGTGGTGGCTAGCGCCCTACAATGAGCAGTTCTTC

d_gene: TRBD2
j_gene: TRBJ2-1
v_gene: TRBV12-3/TRBV12-4
abundance: many
CDR3aa: CASTSAGGSYNEQFF
CDR3nt: TGTGCCAGCACTTCGGCGGGAGGGTCCTACAATGAGCAGTTCTTC

d_gene: TRBD1
j_gene: TRBJ2-6
v_gene: TRBV12-3/TRBV12-4
abundance: many
CDR3aa: CASKSRDRGHAGANVLTF
CDR3nt: TGTGCCAGCAAATCCCGGGACAGGGGGCACGCTGGGGCCAACGTCCTGACTTTC

d_gene: -
j_gene: TRBJ2-7
v_gene: TRBV6-2/TRBV6-3
abundance: few
CDR3aa: CASGWYEQYF
CDR3nt: TGTGCCAGTGGGTGGTACGAGCAGTACTTC

d_gene: -
j_gene: TRBJ1-6
v_gene: TRBV29-1
abundance: many
CDR3aa: CSVAAGDRPNSPLHF
CDR3nt: TGCAGCGTCGCGGCGGGAGACAGACCGAATTCACCCCTCCACTTT

d_gene: TRBD1
j_gene: TRBJ2-5
v_gene: TRBV18
abundance: many
CDR3aa: CASSPDFRGPRETQYF
CDR3nt: TGTGCCAGCTCACCGGATTTCAGGGGGCCTCGGGAGACCCAGTACTTC

d_gene: -
j_gene: TRBJ1-3
v_gene: TRBV4-2
abundance: -
CDR3aa: CASSQGQISSGNTIYF
CDR3nt: TGTGCCAGCAGCCAAGGGCAGATTAGCTCTGGAAACACCATATATTTT

d_gene: -
j_gene: TRBJ1-2
v_gene: TRBV12-3/TRBV12-4
abundance: many
CDR3aa: CASKPDTANYGYTF
CDR3nt: TGTGCCAGCAAACCCGACACAGCTAACTATGGCTACACCTTC

d_gene: -
j_gene: TRBJ2-2
v_gene: TRBV20-1
abundance: many
CDR3aa: CSARDWSSNTGELFF
CDR3nt: TGCAGTGCTAGAGATTGGAGCTCGAACACCGGGGAGCTGTTTTTT

d_gene: -
j_gene: TRBJ2-4
v_gene: TRBV7-9
abundance: many
CDR3aa: CASSLGGRQYF
CDR3nt: TGTGCCAGCAGCTTAGGGGGCAGACAGTACTTC

d_gene: TRBD2
j_gene: TRBJ2-2
v_gene: TRBV27
abundance: many
CDR3aa: CASSLLARVVTSGSPSGELFF
CDR3nt: TGTGCCAGCAGTTTACTGGCCAGGGTGGTGACTAGCGGGAGTCCGTCCGGGGAGCTGTTTTTT

d_gene: TRBD2
j_gene: TRBJ2-1
v_gene: TRBV28
abundance: many
CDR3aa: CASSLPGGDEQFF
CDR3nt: TGTGCCAGCAGTTTGCCCGGGGGGGATGAGCAGTTCTTC

d_gene: TRBD1
j_gene: TRBJ1-4
v_gene: TRBV10-2
abundance: few
CDR3aa: CASRSGTGAAVGEKLFF
CDR3nt: TGCGCCAGCAGGTCTGGGACAGGGGCCGCGGTTGGCGAAAAACTGTTTTTT

d_gene: -
j_gene: TRBJ2-5
v_gene: TRBV18
abundance: many
CDR3aa: CASSPTPSKETQYF
CDR3nt: TGTGCCAGCTCACCCACCCCCTCCAAAGAGACCCAGTACTTC

d_gene: TRBD1
j_gene: TRBJ1-2
v_gene: TRBV4-1
abundance: few
CDR3aa: CASSQGRLGTVYGYTF
CDR3nt: TGCGCCAGCAGCCAAGGCAGGCTCGGGACAGTCTATGGCTACACCTTC

d_gene: -
j_gene: TRBJ2-3
v_gene: TRBV20-1
abundance: few
CDR3aa: CSAGASSTDTQYF
CDR3nt: TGCAGTGCGGGGGCCTCTAGCACAGATACGCAGTATTTT

d_gene: -
j_gene: TRBJ2-2
v_gene: TRBV9
abundance: many
CDR3aa: CASNTALNGELFF
CDR3nt: TGTGCCAGTAATACGGCTCTAAACGGGGAGCTGTTTTTT

d_gene: TRBD2
j_gene: TRBJ2-1
v_gene: TRBV12-3/TRBV12-4
abundance: many
CDR3aa: CASTKGLAGGDNEQFF
CDR3nt: TGTGCCAGCACCAAGGGGCTAGCGGGAGGGGACAATGAGCAGTTCTTC

d_gene: -
j_gene: TRBJ1-1
v_gene: TRBV12-3/TRBV12-4
abundance: many
CDR3aa: CASSLRTEAFF
CDR3nt: TGTGCCAGCAGTTTAAGGACTGAAGCTTTCTTT

d_gene: -
j_gene: TRBJ2-5
v_gene: TRBV29-1
abundance: many
CDR3aa: CSVEVQSQETQYF
CDR3nt: TGCAGCGTTGAAGTACAGAGCCAAGAGACCCAGTACTTC

d_gene: -
j_gene: TRBJ2-5
v_gene: TRBV3-1
abundance: many
CDR3aa: CASSQEGLLETQYF
CDR3nt: TGTGCCAGCAGCCAAGAGGGGCTCTTAGAGACCCAGTACTTC

d_gene: TRBD2
j_gene: TRBJ2-3
v_gene: TRBV10-3
abundance: few
CDR3aa: CAISEGAGGRSADTQYF
CDR3nt: TGTGCCATCAGTGAAGGGGCGGGGGGGAGAAGCGCAGATACGCAGTATTTT

d_gene: TRBD1
j_gene: TRBJ1-5
v_gene: TRBV6-2/TRBV6-3
abundance: -
CDR3aa: CASRTPRQGVSSNQPQHF
CDR3nt: TGTGCCAGCCGCACCCCAAGGCAGGGGGTTTCCAGCAATCAGCCCCAGCATTTT

d_gene: -
j_gene: TRBJ2-7
v_gene: TRBV2
abundance: -
CDR3aa: CASSGDHEQYF
CDR3nt: TGTGCCAGCTCAGGGGACCACGAGCAGTACTTC

d_gene: -
j_gene: TRBJ1-1
v_gene: TRBV12-3/TRBV12-4
abundance: -
CDR3aa: CASSHRRLNTEAFF
CDR3nt: TGTGCCAGCAGTCACAGGCGCCTGAACACTGAAGCTTTCTTT

d_gene: -
j_gene: TRBJ2-1
v_gene: TRBV18
abundance: few
CDR3aa: CASSPTGRDEQFF
CDR3nt: TGTGCCAGCTCACCAACCGGGCGGGATGAGCAGTTCTTC

d_gene: -
j_gene: TRBJ2-5
v_gene: TRBV5-5
abundance: few
CDR3aa: CASIDSYYQEAQYF
CDR3nt: TGTGCCAGCATTGACAGTTACTACCAAGAGGCCCAGTACTTC